This T cell receptor (beta chain) was found in a study of T cell clones after liver transplantation. J lost 5 bases, V lost 3 bases, and 18 bases had no gene match. Germline V gene lookup returns CDR1 MGHRA and CDR2 YSYEKL. The length of the CDR3 is 18 residues. The method was immunoSEQ multiplex PCR; TCRdb's version includes in-frame clones alone and lacks a portion of them. This sample has approximately 70,000 clones, with about 85% found just once. The clonotype was recovered from a human patient who received a liver transplant. Some T cells may arise from the graft donor. The chain joins TRBV4-1 to TRBJ1-2; 7 nucleotides match TRBD1. Sequencing was performed on CD4+ T cells from blood, taken roughly 48 months after liver transplant. The CDR3 region has the DNA TGCGCCAGCAGCCACCTCGGGTCAGGGGGTCTCGTCCCGTATGGCTACACCTTC. It specifies CASSHLGSGGLVPYGYTF.